One sample yielded the 28 T cell receptor beta chains listed below, sequenced in a study of cytomegalovirus exposure and HLA in healthy donors. In the PCR, 60 Vbeta and 13 Jbeta primers were used. The repertoire was sequenced with immunoSEQ multiplex PCR; TCRdb's copy has only in-frame clones and lacks some. Of approximately 97,000 clones listed, approximately 87% are singletons. Sample: PBMCs. The origin of the receptors is a man in his forties in good health and CMV-seronegative.

V usage is TRBV5-4 and J usage is TRBJ1-5, with D possibly matching TRBD1 (6 bases). In germline, CDR1 is SGHNT, CDR2 YYREEE (reference sequence). The CDR3 has 13 residues. V lost 2 bases and J lost 7, with 10 bases in between. In DNA, the CDR3 is TGTGCCAGCAGCTTCGAGACAGGCCAGCCCCAGCATTTT. Translation: CASSFETGQPQHF. Drawing the rest from reference TRBV5-4 and TRBJ1-5, the complete variable domain is ETGVTQSPTHLIKTRGQQVTLRCSSQSGHNTVSWYQQALGQGPQFIFQYYREEENGRGNFPPRFSGLQFPNYSSELNVNALELDDSALYLCASSFETGQPQHFGDGTRLSIL.

The chain is built from TRBV2 and TRBJ1-4; 7 bases align to TRBD1. With 4 bases clipped from V and 3 bases from J, the junction kept 8 bases outside the gene matches. Germline CDR1 is SNHLY and CDR2 is FYNNEI. This CDR3 has 16 amino acids. The CDR3 here is CASSATGTVPNEKLFF. CDR3 in DNA: TGTGCCAGCAGTGCAACCGGGACAGTCCCTAATGAAAAACTGTTTTTT.

The V and J genes are TRBV15 and TRBJ2-3; no reliable D call. The CDR3 spans 14 residues. Germline V gene sequence: CDR1 LNHNV, CDR2 YYDKDF (reference sequence). V was trimmed by 5 bases and J by 5 bases, leaving 14 bases between them. The CDR3 bases are TGTGCCACCAGCCGGTCGGTAATCTTAGATACGCAGTATTTT. This sequence encodes CATSRSVILDTQYF.

J is TRBJ1-2 and V is TRBV6-5; 7 nucleotides line up with TRBD1. The V and J ends lost 5 bases and 11 bases, in that order; junction bases with no gene match: 8. CDR3 length equals 12 residues. Germline CDR1 reads MNHEY; CDR2 reads SVGAGI. This chain's CDR3 is CASSASRQGYTF. In nucleotides, the CDR3 is TGTGCCAGCAGTGCATCACGACAGGGTTACACCTTC.

The chain recombines TRBV5-1 with TRBJ1-5, with D unclear. The CDR3 is 15 residues long. From germline, CDR1 is SGHRS and CDR2 YFSETQ. The V end was cut by 4 bases, the J end by 3 bases, with 14 bases between. Here the CDR3 reads CASSHDLGPNQPQHF. The CDR3 DNA is TGCGCCAGCAGCCACGACCTTGGGCCCAATCAGCCCCAGCATTTT.

CDR3 sequence (DNA): TGTGCCAGTAGCAATCGACAGGGCGGCTACGAGCAGTACTTC. It specifies CASSNRQGGYEQYF. V usage is TRBV19 and J usage is TRBJ2-7; 7 nucleotides line up with TRBD1. In germline, CDR1 is LNHDA, CDR2 SQIVND (reference sequence). Unmatched junction bases numbered 8, after V lost 6 bases and J lost 3 bases. The CDR3 extends over 14 amino acids.

The rearrangement links TRBV29-1 to TRBJ2-2; D perhaps matches TRBD2 (5 bases). Germline loops: CDR1 SQVTM, CDR2 ANQGSEA. CDR3 length: 14 amino acids. Between the trimmed V and J ends, which lost 2 bases and 0 bases, there was a span of 7 bases. The CDR3 nucleotides read TGCAGCGTTGAACCGGGATCGAACACCGGGGAGCTGTTTTTT. It translates to CSVEPGSNTGELFF.

V is TRBV6-6 and J is TRBJ2-7; a weak D match, TRBD2 (6 bases). Trimming took 0 bases from V and 0 from J, leaving 12 bases between them. Germline lookup yields CDR1 MNHNY and CDR2 SVGAGI (reference sequence). This CDR3 region has 16 residues. The CDR3 protein is CASSYSGGSTSYEQYF. The CDR3 DNA reads as TGTGCCAGCAGTTACTCAGGAGGGAGCACCTCCTACGAGCAGTACTTC.

The chain recombines TRBV2 with TRBJ2-2; D uncertain. V dropped 7 bases and J dropped 3 bases, with 9 bases sitting between them. CDR1 is SNHLY and CDR2 is FYNNEI in the germline V gene. This CDR3 contains 13 residues. The CDR3 DNA sequence: TGTGCCAGCAAACTCATACACACCGGGGAGCTGTTTTTT. Translation: CASKLIHTGELFF.

The CDR3 DNA reads as TGTGCCAGCAGCAAAGTATTAGATGAACCTCTCTTAAACATTCAGTACTTC. Protein sequence: CASSKVLDEPLLNIQYF. The chain combines TRBV21-1 with TRBJ2-4; the DNA was not used to check the table's D call, TRBD2. TRBV21-1 is a pseudogene locus. The CDR3 runs to 17 residues.

V usage is TRBV6-5 and J usage is TRBJ2-1, with 11 bases fitting TRBD1. CDR3 length: 15 amino acids. From germline, CDR1 is MNHEY and CDR2 SVGAGI. V shed 6 bases, J shed 6 bases, and the junction held 7 bases outside the gene matches. CDR3 in DNA: TGTGCCAGCAGCCCGGACAGGGGGCTTGGCAATGAGCAGTTCTTC. Residues: CASSPDRGLGNEQFF.

Remarks on this clone: An end of the junction does not agree with germline; a read error may underlie this. This chain uses TRBV6-1 with TRBJ1-6; 8 bases line up with TRBD1. CDR3 length: 14 amino acids. Germline lookup yields CDR1 MNHNS and CDR2 SASEGT. The CDR3: CASSDTGGLSPPHF. The CDR3 nucleotides are TGTGCCAGCAGTGACACAGGGGGTCTGTCACCCCCCCACTTT.

The genes are TRBV4-3 and TRBJ2-3, with D unclear. The CDR3 covers 18 residues. Trimming took 4 bases from V and 1 from J, leaving 21 bases between them. Germline V gives CDR1 LGHNA, CDR2 YSLEER. DNA for the CDR3: TGCGCCAGCAGCCCACAAAGAGGTCCAATACCAGGCACAGATACGCAGTATTTT. It encodes CASSPQRGPIPGTDTQYF.

This clone was detected once. The chain links TRBV18 to TRBJ1-5, with TRBD1 identical over 8 bases. V lost 2 bases and J lost 3; bases outside the gene matches: 6. The CDR3 contains 16 residues. In germline, CDR1 is KGHSH, CDR2 LQKENI. The CDR3 protein is CASSPSGQGPNQPQHF. DNA for the CDR3: TGTGCCAGCTCACCATCCGGACAGGGTCCCAATCAGCCCCAGCATTTT.

A word on this clone: The junction departs from germline at one end; a sequencing error may be responsible. In DNA form, the CDR3 reads TGTGCTAGCAGCTTAGGAGCGCTCAGCGGGGGCGAAGAGACCCAGTACTTC. As protein: CASSLGALSGGEETQYF. The V and J genes are TRBV7-7 and TRBJ2-5, with TRBD2 identical over 8 bases. Germline assignment: CDR1 SSHAT and CDR2 FNYEAQ (reference sequence). CDR3 size: 17 residues.

The J gene is TRBJ2-3, the V gene TRBV5-6; 13 bases map to TRBD2. The CDR3 contains 14 residues. In germline, CDR1 is SGHDT, CDR2 YYEEEE. Germline trimming cut 1 base from V and 8 bases from J; bases unmatched to any gene: 1. In nucleotides, the CDR3 is TGTGCCAGCAGCTTGACTAGCGGGGGGGGTACGCAGTATTTT. It yields the protein CASSLTSGGGTQYF.

The rearrangement joins TRBV6-6 to TRBJ2-1; weak D call: TRBD2 (6 bases). The CDR3 is 12 amino acids. V lost 7 bases, J lost 6 bases, and 10 bases lay in between. The germline gives CDR1 MNHNY, CDR2 SVGAGI (reference sequence). CDR3 residues: CASKEGSNEQFF. CDR3 bases: TGTGCCAGCAAGGAGGGGAGCAATGAGCAGTTCTTC.

This clone has a single count. This chain uses TRBV7-8 with TRBJ1-2; 8 nucleotides agree with TRBD1. Germline CDR1 SGHVS, CDR2 FQNEAQ. The CDR3 contains 16 residues. The J segment lost 5 bases and the V segment lost 0 bases, leaving 8 bases of the junction unmatched. In DNA, the CDR3 is TGTGCCAGCAGCTTAGCAAGGACAGGGAGTCCGTATGGCTACACCTTC. The encoded protein is CASSLARTGSPYGYTF.

The rearrangement uses TRBV18 and TRBJ1-3; D gene ambiguous. V shed 0 bases and J shed 8 bases, with 11 bases lying between them. Germline V gene lookup returns CDR1 KGHSH and CDR2 LQKENI. The CDR3 sequence is 14 residues long. CDR3 DNA sequence: TGTGCCAGCTCACCACCGGGTCCACGGGACACCATATATTTT. This codes for CASSPPGPRDTIYF.

The CDR3 DNA sequence: TGTGCCAGCAGCTTAGTCAGGGGGACAGGGTATAATGGCTACACCTTC. It translates to CASSLVRGTGYNGYTF. The rearrangement links TRBV7-2 to TRBJ1-2; TRBD1 aligns across 9 bases. J gave up 6 bases and V 1 base, and 9 bases lay outside the gene matches. The CDR3 has 16 residues. CDR1 and CDR2 (germline): SGHTA, FQGNSA.

This chain connects TRBV27 to TRBJ2-3; D may be TRBD1 (6 bases). Germline CDR1 MNHEY, CDR2 SMNVEV (reference sequence). The CDR3 runs to 16 residues. V was cut by 6 bases and J by 0 bases, with 16 bases left in between. The CDR3 region has the DNA TGTGCCAGCAGCCCTGTCCAGGGGTCTAGCACAGATACGCAGTATTTT. Translated: CASSPVQGSSTDTQYF.

The gene calls are TRBV15 and TRBJ1-2; 7 bases align to TRBD1. The CDR3 contains 13 residues. V was pared by 6 bases and J by 1 base, with 2 bases of the junction left unmatched. Germline values: CDR1 LNHNV, CDR2 YYDKDF (reference sequence). The CDR3 nucleotides are TGTGCCACCAGTGCAGGGGGTAACTATGGCTACACCTTC. Translated, it gives CATSAGGNYGYTF.

The chain links TRBV15 to TRBJ1-2; the D is unclear. This CDR3 spans 11 amino acids. The V end lost 6 bases, the J end lost 8 bases, and 10 bases lay between the germline ends. CDR1 is LNHNV, CDR2 YYDKDF, per germline (reference sequence). The CDR3 spells CATRSVVGYTF. CDR3 bases: TGTGCCACCAGGTCGGTAGTGGGCTACACCTTC.

The V gene is TRBV6-6, the J gene TRBJ2-1; 8 positions match TRBD2. Trimming took 4 bases from V and 5 from J; bases not matched to a gene: 10. Germline V gives CDR1 MNHNY, CDR2 SVGAGI (reference sequence). The CDR3 consists of 16 residues. CDR3 nucleotide sequence: TGTGCCAGCAGTTCCCTTCTCGGGACTAGAGACAATGAGCAGTTCTTC. Translation: CASSSLLGTRDNEQFF.

On this clone itself: It is likely a read error, because the conserved phenylalanine at the end of the CDR3 is missing. The DNA is omitted, as the CDR3 cannot be located on it reliably, and the CDR3 follows TCRdb's listing. The V gene is TRBV7-4, the J gene TRBJ1-4. Per the germline V gene, CDR1 is SGHVT and CDR2 is SQSDAQ. The CDR3 contains 11 residues when both ends are counted. The CDR3 region is CASNQKTGERV.

CDR3 bases: TGTGCCAGCAGCCCCGGACGGGACAGCCTCTACGAGCAGTACTTC. Translating gives CASSPGRDSLYEQYF. The chain combines TRBV6-5 with TRBJ2-7; 7 bases fit TRBD1. The ends lost 6 bases at V and 3 bases at J; junction bases unmatched: 11. The CDR3 runs to 15 residues. Germline values: CDR1 MNHEY, CDR2 SVGAGI.

V gene TRBV9 combines with J gene TRBJ1-1; 7 positions agree with TRBD1. Trimming cost V 4 bases and J 4 bases; bases outside gene matches: 13. Germline values: CDR1 SGDLS, CDR2 YYNGEE. There are 16 residues in the CDR3. The CDR3 is CASSPHLEGAVTEAFF. CDR3 in DNA: TGTGCCAGCAGCCCCCATCTGGAGGGGGCGGTCACTGAAGCTTTCTTT.

The V gene is TRBV6-6, the J gene TRBJ1-5, with D possibly TRBD1 on 6 matching bases. CDR1 MNHNY and CDR2 SVGAGI come from the germline V gene (reference sequence). V lost 2 bases and J lost 7, with 12 bases in between. The CDR3 extends over 14 amino acids. The CDR3 here is CASSYAQGRQPQHF. The CDR3 DNA reads as TGTGCCAGCAGTTACGCACAGGGCCGGCAGCCCCAGCATTTT.